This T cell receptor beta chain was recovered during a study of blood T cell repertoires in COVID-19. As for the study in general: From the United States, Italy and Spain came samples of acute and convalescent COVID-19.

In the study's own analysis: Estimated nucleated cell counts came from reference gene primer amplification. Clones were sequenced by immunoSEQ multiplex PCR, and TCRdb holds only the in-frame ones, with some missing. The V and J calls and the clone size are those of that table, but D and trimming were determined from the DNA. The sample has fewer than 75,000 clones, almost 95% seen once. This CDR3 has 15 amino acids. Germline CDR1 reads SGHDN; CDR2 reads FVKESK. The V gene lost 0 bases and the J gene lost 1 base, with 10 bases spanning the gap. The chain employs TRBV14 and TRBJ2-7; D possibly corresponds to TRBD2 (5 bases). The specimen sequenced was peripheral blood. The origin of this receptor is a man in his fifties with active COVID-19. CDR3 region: CASSQEVARSYEQYF. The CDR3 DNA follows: TGTGCCAGCAGCCAAGAGGTAGCGAGGTCCTACGAGCAGTACTTC.